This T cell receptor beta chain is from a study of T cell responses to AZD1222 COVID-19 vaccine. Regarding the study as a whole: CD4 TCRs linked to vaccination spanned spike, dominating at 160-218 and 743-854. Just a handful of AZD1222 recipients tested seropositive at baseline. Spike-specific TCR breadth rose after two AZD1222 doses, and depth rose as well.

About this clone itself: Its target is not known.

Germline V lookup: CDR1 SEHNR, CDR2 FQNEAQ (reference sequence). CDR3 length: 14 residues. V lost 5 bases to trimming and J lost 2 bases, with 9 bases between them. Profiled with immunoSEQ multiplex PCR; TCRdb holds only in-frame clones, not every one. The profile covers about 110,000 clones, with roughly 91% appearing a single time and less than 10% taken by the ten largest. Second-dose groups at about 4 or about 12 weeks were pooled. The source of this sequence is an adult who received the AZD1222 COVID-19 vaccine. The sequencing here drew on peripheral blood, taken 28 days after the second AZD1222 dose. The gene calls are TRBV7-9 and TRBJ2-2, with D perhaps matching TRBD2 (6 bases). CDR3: CASSRGTNTGELFF. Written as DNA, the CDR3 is TGTGCCAGCAGCCGGGGGACCAACACCGGGGAGCTGTTTTTT. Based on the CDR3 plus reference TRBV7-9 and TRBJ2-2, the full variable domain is DTGVSQNPRHKITKRGQNVTFRCDPISEHNRLYWYRQTLGQGPEFLTYFQNEAQLEKSRLLSDRFSAERPKGSFSTLEIQRTEQGDSAMYLCASSRGTNTGELFFGEGSRLTVL.